This TCR beta chain was profiled in a study of blood T cell repertoires in COVID-19. Study background: Samples of COVID-19 (acute and convalescent) were obtained from the United States, Italy and Spain.

In its sample, this clone was seen a few times. In the authors' workflow: Nucleated cell counts were estimated from reference gene primer amplification. The protocol was immunoSEQ multiplex PCR, while the TCRdb copy is restricted to in-frame clones and leaves out a portion. The D gene and trimming were derived from the DNA, and the V and J assignments and clone size from that table. This table holds around 700,000 clones, about 87% found once. The clonotype comes from a woman between 18 and 29 years old with acute or convalescent COVID-19. Sequencing input: peripheral blood.

CDR3 region: CAWSFGGTGRRGNTIYF. DNA of the CDR3: TGTGCCTGGAGTTTCGGGGGGACCGGCCGGAGGGGAAACACCATATATTTT. The chain carries TRBV30 and TRBJ1-3; possible D gene TRBD1, 5 bases. In germline, CDR1 is GTSNPN, CDR2 SVGIG (reference sequence). The CDR3 runs to 17 residues. V was clipped by 2 bases and J by 4 bases, with 21 bases between them.